This passage covers 26 T cell receptor beta chains from one sample sequenced in a study of PD-1 blockade in classical Hodgkin lymphoma. Method: immunoSEQ multiplex PCR; TCRdb's copy keeps in-frame clones and lacks some. This sample has about 60,000 clones; more than 80% occur once, and the top ten carry 10%. Indicated time point: cycle 4 day 1 (C4D1), after five to seven weeks of nivolumab. Each patient's relapse followed autologous stem cell transplantation, and brentuximab vedotin exposure varied. The input for sequencing was peripheral blood mononuclear cells (PBMCs), taken before the fourth cycle of nivolumab. These receptors all stem from a human donor with classical Hodgkin lymphoma.

The chain combines TRBV19 with TRBJ2-7; D remains ambiguous. Germline values: CDR1 LNHDA, CDR2 SQIVND (reference sequence). The V end lost 6 bases, the J end lost 0 bases, and 9 bases lay between the germline ends. The CDR3 has 13 residues. As DNA, the CDR3 is TGTGCCAGTAGGGACGCGAGCTCCTACGAGCAGTACTTC. Residues: CASRDASSYEQYF.

Regarding this clone: Other DNA sequences in this specimen translate into the identical CDR3. This rearrangement joins TRBV19 to TRBJ1-1; D uncertain. V was shortened by 3 bases and J by 0 bases, with 5 bases between the two germline ends. CDR1 is LNHDA and CDR2 is SQIVND in the germline V gene (reference sequence). This CDR3 is 13 amino acids long. CDR3 in amino acids: CASSISMNTEAFF. In DNA, the CDR3 is TGTGCCAGTAGTATCTCGATGAACACTGAAGCTTTCTTT.

The chain joins TRBV4-1 to TRBJ2-7; 9 bases map to TRBD2. The germline CDR1 and CDR2 sequences are MGHRA and YSYEKL. V lost 4 bases, J lost 4 bases, and 5 bases stayed unmatched. This CDR3 is 14 amino acids long. The CDR3 region is CASSLVAGEYEQYF. In DNA, the CDR3 is TGCGCCAGCAGCCTTGTAGCGGGGGAGTACGAGCAGTACTTC.

The V gene is TRBV30, the J gene TRBJ1-4; D is unclear. CDR1 is GTSNPN and CDR2 is SVGIG in the germline V gene (reference sequence). The CDR3 is 14 residues long. The V gene lost 2 bases and the J gene lost 4 bases, with 11 bases spanning the gap. In DNA form, the CDR3 reads TGTGCCTGGAGTCCTTGGACCGGTAATGAAAAACTGTTTTTT. Its protein is CAWSPWTGNEKLFF.

V and J are TRBV7-8 and TRBJ2-1; perhaps TRBD2 as D (6 bases). The V and J ends lost 5 bases and 9 bases respectively, with 17 bases between them. CDR1 is SGHVS, CDR2 FQNEAQ, per germline. This CDR3 contains 14 residues. This chain's CDR3 is CASSLYAEGGEQFF. CDR3 coding DNA: TGTGCCAGCAGCCTTTACGCGGAGGGTGGTGAGCAGTTCTTC.

The J gene is TRBJ2-1, the V gene TRBV11-1, with D unclear. Trimming cost V 5 bases and J 4 bases, with 6 bases left between them. The CDR3 runs 12 residues. Per the germline V gene, CDR1 is SGHAT and CDR2 is FQDESV (reference sequence). The CDR3 bases are TGTGCCAGCAGCCCCTTTTACAATGAGCAGTTCTTC. This sequence encodes CASSPFYNEQFF.

The rearrangement links TRBV19 to TRBJ1-2, with D unclear. This CDR3 comprises 14 residues. Germline CDR1 reads LNHDA; CDR2 reads SQIVND (reference sequence). Trimming took 10 bases from V and 5 from J, leaving 20 bases between them. CDR3 coding DNA: TGTGCCACCTCCGGCTCCGCCCAGATTTATGGCTACACCTTC. Protein product: CATSGSAQIYGYTF.

This clone was seen a single time. The chain employs TRBV21-1 and TRBJ1-5; TRBD1 is taken as the D call from the table, unchecked against the DNA. TRBV21-1 is assigned pseudogene status. The CDR3 loop spans 13 amino acids. CDR3 region: CASMIQANQPQHF. The CDR3 DNA reads as TGTGCCAGCATGATACAGGCAAATCAGCCCCAGCATTTT.

This chain connects TRBV25-1 to TRBJ1-1; D remains ambiguous. From germline, CDR1 is MGHDK and CDR2 SYGVNS. Deletions cut 3 bases from V and 4 bases from J, with 15 bases between. The CDR3 is 15 amino acids. The chain's CDR3 is CASSDNMGWITEAFF. CDR3 sequence (DNA): TGTGCCAGCAGTGATAATATGGGGTGGATCACTGAAGCTTTCTTT. The complete variable domain, with remaining parts taken from reference TRBV25-1 and TRBJ1-1, reads EADIYQTPRYLVIGTGKKITLECSQTMGHDKMYWYQQDPGMELHLIHYSYGVNSTEKGDLSSESTVSRIRTEHFPLTLESARPSHTSQYLCASSDNMGWITEAFFGQGTRLTVV.

This rearrangement joins TRBV18 to TRBJ1-3; D call uncertain. Deletions cut 6 bases from V and 0 bases from J, with 6 bases between. The CDR3 sequence is 13 residues long. Germline-derived CDR1 and CDR2 are KGHSH and LQKENI. The CDR3 DNA follows: TGTGCCAGCTCTGGAAGCTCTGGAAACACCATATATTTT. Protein sequence: CASSGSSGNTIYF.

The chain joins TRBV15 to TRBJ2-6; D uncertain. The germline V and J ends were trimmed by 9 bases and 4 bases, with 7 bases remaining between them. Germline assignment: CDR1 LNHNV and CDR2 YYDKDF (reference sequence). The CDR3 contains 12 residues. In nucleotides, the CDR3 is TGTGCCACGGGTTTGGGGGCCAACGTCCTGACTTTC. This codes for CATGLGANVLTF.

This clone was picked up one time. The CDR3 loop reads CASSQGVQPQHF. DNA for the CDR3: TGTGCCAGCAGTCAGGGGGTTCAGCCCCAGCATTTT. This chain joins TRBV7-9 and TRBJ1-5; 7 bases align to TRBD1. Germline CDR1 is SEHNR and CDR2 is FQNEAQ (reference sequence). V gave up 6 bases and J gave up 6 bases; unmatched junction bases: 2. This CDR3 region has 12 residues. Together with reference TRBV7-9 and TRBJ1-5, the CDR3 gives the full variable domain: DTGVSQNPRHKITKRGQNVTFRCDPISEHNRLYWYRQTLGQGPEFLTYFQNEAQLEKSRLLSDRFSAERPKGSFSTLEIQRTEQGDSAMYLCASSQGVQPQHFGDGTRLSIL.

The chain uses TRBV6-5 and TRBJ1-6, with TRBD1 as a possible D gene (5 bases). The CDR3 sequence is 16 residues long. V was pared by 0 bases and J by 7 bases, with 13 bases between. CDR1 MNHEY and CDR2 SVGAGI come from the germline V gene. CDR3 DNA: TGTGCCAGCAGTTACTCAGGGGCCGCGGCAAATTCACCCCTCCACTTT. It specifies CASSYSGAAANSPLHF.

The V and J genes are TRBV11-2 and TRBJ1-3, with D maybe TRBD1 (5 bases). Germline-derived CDR1 and CDR2 are SGHAT and FQNNGV. V was shortened by 1 base and J by 2 bases, with 9 bases between the two germline ends. The CDR3 consists of 15 residues. This CDR3 is CASSLGRATGNTIYF. In DNA, the CDR3 is TGTGCCAGCAGCTTAGGCAGGGCTACTGGAAACACCATATATTTT.

This clone counts as medium-sized. The chain uses TRBV7-8 and TRBJ1-5; 7 nucleotides agree with TRBD1. V trimming: 1 base; J trimming: 6 bases; junction bases outside the gene matches: 6. This CDR3 is built from 15 residues. In germline, CDR1 is SGHVS, CDR2 FQNEAQ. The CDR3, as DNA: TGTGCCAGCAGCTTAGACAGGGGCCCTAGTCAGCCCCAGCATTTT. This sequence encodes CASSLDRGPSQPQHF.

The rearrangement joins TRBV6-1 to TRBJ2-2, with a weak D call TRBD2 (6 bases). The V end was cut by 4 bases, the J end by 5 bases, with 17 bases between. CDR1 and CDR2 (germline): MNHNS, SASEGT. The CDR3 sequence is 16 residues long. The CDR3 DNA sequence: TGTGCCAGCAGTGGGTGGGGGGAATCGACGACCGGGGAGCTGTTTTTT. Encoded protein: CASSGWGESTTGELFF.

A single count supports this clone. The chain employs TRBV28 and TRBJ1-2; D uncertain. Germline lookup yields CDR1 MDHEN and CDR2 SYDVKM. This CDR3 contains 14 residues. Trimming removed 7 bases at V and 4 bases at J, with 16 bases between. Here the CDR3 DNA reads TGTGCCAGCACCCTGCCCTCGGAGACCTATGGCTACACCTTC. Its translation: CASTLPSETYGYTF.

The chain links TRBV9 to TRBJ2-2; 8 bases agree with TRBD1. The CDR3 loop spans 20 amino acids. After removal of 3 bases from V and 4 bases from J, the junction contained 20 bases not matched to a gene. Germline V gene data show CDR1 as SGDLS and CDR2 as YYNGEE. CDR3 loop: CASSGNRGSPHRLVTGELFF. The CDR3 bases are TGTGCCAGCAGCGGGAACAGGGGGTCCCCACACAGGCTAGTCACCGGGGAGCTGTTTTTT.

This clone was seen a single time. The CDR3 reads CASSLGTGRKGETQYF. The CDR3, as DNA: TGTGCCAGCAGCCTAGGGACAGGGAGGAAGGGAGAGACCCAGTACTTC. The chain is built from TRBV5-6 and TRBJ2-5; TRBD1 aligns across 9 bases. The CDR3 runs to 16 residues. The J segment lost 4 bases and the V segment lost 4 bases, leaving 11 bases of the junction unmatched. Germline V gives CDR1 SGHDT, CDR2 YYEEEE.

This chain uses TRBV25-1 with TRBJ2-1; 7 positions match TRBD2. Trimming took 9 bases from V and 7 from J; bases not matched to a gene: 9. The CDR3 extends over 13 amino acids. Germline CDR1 and CDR2: MGHDK and SYGVNS. The CDR3 is CASRAGWGNEQFF. DNA of the CDR3: TGTGCCAGTCGAGCGGGGTGGGGTAATGAGCAGTTCTTC.

This chain connects TRBV10-3 to TRBJ2-5, with D unresolved. The CDR3 is 14 residues long. V was pared by 3 bases and J by 1 base, with 9 bases between. CDR1 is ENHRY and CDR2 is SYGVKD in the germline V gene. The CDR3 DNA sequence: TGTGCCATCAGTGACAGTAGGGCCCAAGAGACCCAGTACTTC. This gives the protein CAISDSRAQETQYF.

This clone came up once. The genes are TRBV4-1 and TRBJ2-6; D gene unclear. The CDR3 has 17 amino acids. The germline gives CDR1 MGHRA, CDR2 YSYEKL. The ends were cut back, 5 bases at V and 0 bases at J, with 14 bases in the middle. CDR3 residues: CASSSDIQSSGANVLTF. The CDR3 coding sequence is TGCGCCAGCAGCAGCGACATACAAAGCTCTGGGGCCAACGTCCTGACTTTC.

The chain has TRBV7-9 and TRBJ2-3; D might be TRBD1 (6 bases). V lost 8 bases and J 8 bases, leaving 17 bases between the germline ends. The V gene's germline CDR1 is SEHNR and CDR2 FQNEAQ (reference sequence). The CDR3 totals 13 residues. The CDR3 spells CASGASGVGTQYF. The CDR3 nucleotides are TGTGCCAGCGGCGCGTCAGGGGTGGGTACGCAGTATTTT. Full variable domain (rest looked up from reference TRBV7-9 and TRBJ2-3): DTGVSQNPRHKITKRGQNVTFRCDPISEHNRLYWYRQTLGQGPEFLTYFQNEAQLEKSRLLSDRFSAERPKGSFSTLEIQRTEQGDSAMYLCASGASGVGTQYFGPGTRLTVL.

The rearrangement uses TRBV7-2 and TRBJ1-1, with D possibly being TRBD1 (6 bases). The CDR3 length is 13 residues. Looked up from germline, CDR1 is SGHTA and CDR2 is FQGNSA. The ends were cut back, 5 bases at V and 4 bases at J, with 11 bases in the middle. CDR3 nucleotides: TGTGCCAGCAGCATCAGGGGTGGCACTGAAGCTTTCTTT. Its translation is CASSIRGGTEAFF.

This chain connects TRBV11-1 to TRBJ1-1; weak D call: TRBD1 (5 bases). Germline assignment: CDR1 SGHAT and CDR2 FQDESV (reference sequence). The CDR3 length is 16 residues. V was shortened by 4 bases and J by 5 bases, with 20 bases between the two germline ends. The CDR3 DNA sequence: TGTGCCAGCAGCTGGGGCCTCGATACCGGGGGAACTGAAGCTTTCTTT. This gives the protein CASSWGLDTGGTEAFF.

This chain joins TRBV29-1 and TRBJ1-4; 7 positions agree with TRBD1. V shed 6 bases, J shed 7 bases, and the junction held 14 bases outside the gene matches. Germline CDR1 is SQVTM and CDR2 is ANQGSEA. This CDR3 is built from 15 residues. In nucleotides, the CDR3 is TGCAGCGTACCATTAAACCGACAGGGAGGTGAAAAACTGTTTTTT. It specifies CSVPLNRQGGEKLFF.